These 10 T cell receptor beta chains share one sample of origin, sequenced in a study of OX40 agonist ivuxolimab in advanced cancers. The method was immunoSEQ multiplex PCR; TCRdb's version includes in-frame clones alone and lacks a portion of them. The sample has around 30,000 clones; about nine tenths are singletons. Sequencing was performed on CD4+ or CD8+ T cells sorted from blood, taken in a trial of the OX40 agonist ivuxolimab. These receptors were taken from an adult with an advanced solid tumor such as melanoma, head and neck, liver or kidney cancer.

The chain employs TRBV9 and TRBJ2-7, with D unresolved. Per the germline V gene, CDR1 is SGDLS and CDR2 is YYNGEE. V was cut by 4 bases and J by 0 bases, with 5 bases left in between. The CDR3 extends over 12 amino acids. This CDR3 reads CASSSSSYEQYF. The CDR3 bases are TGTGCCAGCAGCTCTAGCTCCTACGAGCAGTACTTC. Combining the CDR3 with reference TRBV9 and TRBJ2-7 gives the whole variable domain DSGVTQTPKHLITATGQRVTLRCSPRSGDLSVYWYQQSLDQGLQFLIQYYNGEERAKGNILERFSAQQFPDLHSELNLSSLELGDSALYFCASSSSSYEQYFGPGTRLTVT.

The J gene is TRBJ1-1, the V gene TRBV4-1; 12 bases agree with TRBD1. CDR1 and CDR2 (germline): MGHRA, YSYEKL. J lost 3 bases, V lost 0 bases, and 8 bases had no gene match. The CDR3 is 18 residues long. The CDR3 loop reads CASSQDRDRGPGHTEAFF. CDR3 DNA sequence: TGCGCCAGCAGCCAAGATCGGGACAGGGGGCCGGGGCACACTGAAGCTTTCTTT.

The chain recombines TRBV27 with TRBJ1-5, with a tentative D call TRBD1 (6 bases). V dropped 6 bases and J dropped 5 bases, with 14 bases sitting between them. The germline V gene encodes CDR1 MNHEY and CDR2 SMNVEV (reference sequence). The CDR3 is 14 residues long. CDR3 sequence reads: CASRWGAYDQPQHF. The CDR3 DNA follows: TGTGCCAGCAGATGGGGGGCTTACGATCAGCCCCAGCATTTT.

The chain combines TRBV19 with TRBJ1-1, with D unresolved. From germline, CDR1 is LNHDA and CDR2 SQIVND (reference sequence). V was shortened by 2 bases and J by 0 bases, with 4 bases between the two germline ends. The CDR3 sequence is 13 residues long. CDR3 DNA sequence: TGTGCCAGTAGTATACCCCTGAACACTGAAGCTTTCTTT. Its translation is CASSIPLNTEAFF. The full variable domain, in which reference TRBV19 and TRBJ1-1 provide the parts outside the CDR3, is DGGITQSPKYLFRKEGQNVTLSCEQNLNHDAMYWYRQDPGQGLRLIYYSQIVNDFQKGDIAEGYSVSREKKESFPLTVTSAQKNPTAFYLCASSIPLNTEAFFGQGTRLTVV.

J is TRBJ2-7 and V is TRBV11-2; possibly TRBD2 for D (5 bases). The CDR3 sequence is 15 residues long. V was trimmed by 1 base and J by 3 bases, leaving 13 bases between them. CDR1 and CDR2 from the germline V gene are SGHAT and FQNNGV. The CDR3: CASSLAGVVGYEQYF. The CDR3 DNA reads as TGTGCCAGCAGCTTAGCCGGGGTGGTGGGCTACGAGCAGTACTTC.

The V and J genes are TRBV19 and TRBJ1-1; no definite D call. Trimming removed 1 base at V and 11 bases at J, with 11 bases between. The germline V gene encodes CDR1 LNHDA and CDR2 SQIVND (reference sequence). There are 12 residues in the CDR3. CDR3: CASSIGNREAFF. DNA of the CDR3: TGTGCCAGTAGTATAGGGAACCGGGAGGCTTTCTTT. The full variable domain, rest sourced from reference TRBV19 and TRBJ1-1, is DGGITQSPKYLFRKEGQNVTLSCEQNLNHDAMYWYRQDPGQGLRLIYYSQIVNDFQKGDIAEGYSVSREKKESFPLTVTSAQKNPTAFYLCASSIGNREAFFGQGTRLTVV.

The V call is TRBV6-5, the J call TRBJ2-3, with 8 bases identical to TRBD2. The CDR3 consists of 16 residues. Germline lookup yields CDR1 MNHEY and CDR2 SVGAGI. Trimming took 4 bases from V and 4 from J; bases not matched to a gene: 10. The CDR3: CASSLAGTAPADTQYF. CDR3 nucleotide sequence: TGTGCCAGCAGTTTAGCGGGGACCGCCCCTGCAGATACGCAGTATTTT.

The chain has TRBV2 and TRBJ2-1; D call uncertain. V lost 1 base and J lost 3, with 10 bases in between. The germline V gene has CDR1 SNHLY and CDR2 FYNNEI. This CDR3 contains 15 residues. The CDR3 DNA reads as TGTGCCAGCAGTGAAGGGCAGGAGTACTACAATGAGCAGTTCTTC. It codes for CASSEGQEYYNEQFF.

V gene TRBV30 combines with J gene TRBJ1-2; 9 bases fit TRBD1. The CDR3 totals 12 residues. V was pared by 2 bases and J by 9 bases, with 4 bases of the junction left unmatched. Germline V CDR1 and CDR2: GTSNPN, SVGIG (reference sequence). The CDR3 here is CAWSSDRGSYTF. In DNA, the CDR3 is TGTGCCTGGAGTTCCGACAGGGGGAGCTACACCTTC.

The chain uses TRBV4-3 and TRBJ1-4; unclear D gene. The CDR3 runs to 16 residues. Trimming left V 0 bases short and J 0 bases short, with 8 bases between. CDR1 and CDR2 from the germline V gene are LGHNA and YSLEER. CDR3 in DNA: TGCGCCAGCAGCCAAGACCCCCATACAACTAATGAAAAACTGTTTTTT. Translation: CASSQDPHTTNEKLFF.